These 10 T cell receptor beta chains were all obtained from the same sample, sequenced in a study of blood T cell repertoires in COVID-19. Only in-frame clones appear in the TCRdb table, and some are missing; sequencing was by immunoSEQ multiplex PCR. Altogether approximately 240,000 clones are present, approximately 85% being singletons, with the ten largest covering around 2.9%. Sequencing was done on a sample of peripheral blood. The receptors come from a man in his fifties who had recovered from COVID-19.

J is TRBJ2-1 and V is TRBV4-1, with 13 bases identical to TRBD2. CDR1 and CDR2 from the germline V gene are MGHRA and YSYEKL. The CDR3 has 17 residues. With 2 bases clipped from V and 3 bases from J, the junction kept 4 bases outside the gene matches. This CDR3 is CASSQTSGRAIYNEQFF. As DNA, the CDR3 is TGCGCCAGCAGCCAAACTAGCGGGAGGGCCATCTACAATGAGCAGTTCTTC.

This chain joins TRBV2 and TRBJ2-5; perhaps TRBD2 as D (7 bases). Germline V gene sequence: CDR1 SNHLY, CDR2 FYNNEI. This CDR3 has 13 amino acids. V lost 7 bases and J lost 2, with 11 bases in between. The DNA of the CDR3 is TGTGCCAGCAAGGGGGGGAGACAAGAGACCCAGTACTTC. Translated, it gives CASKGGRQETQYF. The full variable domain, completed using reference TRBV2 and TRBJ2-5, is EPEVTQTPSHQVTQMGQEVILRCVPISNHLYFYWYRQILGQKVEFLVSFYNNEISEKSEIFDDQFSVERPDGSNFTLKIRSTKLEDSAMYFCASKGGRQETQYFGPGTRLLVL.

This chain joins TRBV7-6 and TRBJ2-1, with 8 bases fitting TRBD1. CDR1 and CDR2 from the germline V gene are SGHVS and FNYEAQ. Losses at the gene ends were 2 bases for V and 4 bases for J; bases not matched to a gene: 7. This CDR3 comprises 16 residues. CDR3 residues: CASSLFLTGAYNEQFF. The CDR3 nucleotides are TGTGCCAGCAGCTTATTTCTGACAGGGGCTTACAATGAGCAGTTCTTC. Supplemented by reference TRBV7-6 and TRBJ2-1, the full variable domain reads GAGVSQSPRYKVTKRGQDVALRCDPISGHVSLYWYRQALGQGPEFLTYFNYEAQQDKSGLPNDRFSAERPEGSISTLTIQRTEQRDSAMYRCASSLFLTGAYNEQFFGPGTRLTVL.

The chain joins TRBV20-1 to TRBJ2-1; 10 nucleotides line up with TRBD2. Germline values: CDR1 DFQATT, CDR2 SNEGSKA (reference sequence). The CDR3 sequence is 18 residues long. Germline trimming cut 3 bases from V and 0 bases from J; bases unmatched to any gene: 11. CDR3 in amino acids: CSASVLAGGLSSYNEQFF. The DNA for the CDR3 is TGCAGTGCTAGTGTGTTAGCGGGAGGCCTTAGCTCCTACAATGAGCAGTTCTTC.

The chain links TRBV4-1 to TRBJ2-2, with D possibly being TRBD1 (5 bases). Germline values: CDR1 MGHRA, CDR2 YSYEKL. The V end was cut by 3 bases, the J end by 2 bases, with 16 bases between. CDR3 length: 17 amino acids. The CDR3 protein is CASSQRPLDINTGELFF. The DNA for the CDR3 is TGCGCCAGCAGCCAGAGGCCTCTGGACATCAACACCGGGGAGCTGTTTTTT.

This CDR3 is CASSRQGTNYGYTF. The CDR3 bases are TGTGCCAGCAGCAGACAGGGGACTAACTATGGCTACACCTTC. This rearrangement joins TRBV11-3 to TRBJ1-2; TRBD1 matches at 8 bases. V shed 5 bases, J shed 0 bases, and the junction held 2 bases outside the gene matches. Germline-derived CDR1 and CDR2 are SGHNT and YENEEA. This CDR3 is built from 14 residues.

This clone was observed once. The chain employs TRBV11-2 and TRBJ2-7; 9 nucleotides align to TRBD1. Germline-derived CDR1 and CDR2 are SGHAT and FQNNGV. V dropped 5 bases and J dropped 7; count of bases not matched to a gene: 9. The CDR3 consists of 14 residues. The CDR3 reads CASSVQGARGEQYF. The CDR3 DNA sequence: TGTGCCAGCAGCGTACAGGGGGCGCGAGGGGAGCAGTACTTC.

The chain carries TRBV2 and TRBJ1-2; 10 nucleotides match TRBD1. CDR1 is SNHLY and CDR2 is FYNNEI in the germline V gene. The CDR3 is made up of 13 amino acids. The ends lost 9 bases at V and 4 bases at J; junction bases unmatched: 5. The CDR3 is CARRQGAGYGYTF. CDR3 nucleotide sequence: TGTGCCAGGAGACAGGGGGCTGGCTATGGCTACACCTTC.

The CDR3 loop is CASSPRLYPRTETQYF. The CDR3 DNA reads as TGTGCCAGCAGCCCCCGTCTGTACCCGCGCACAGAGACCCAGTACTTC. The chain links TRBV7-2 to TRBJ2-5; no reliable D call. Trimming cost V 5 bases and J 4 bases, with 20 bases left between them. The CDR3 contains 16 residues. Germline V gene data show CDR1 as SGHTA and CDR2 as FQGNSA.

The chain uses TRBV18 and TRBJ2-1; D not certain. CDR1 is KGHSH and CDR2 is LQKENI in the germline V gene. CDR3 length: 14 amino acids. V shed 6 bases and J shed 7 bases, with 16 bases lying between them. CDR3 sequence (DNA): TGTGCCAGCTCCCTATCGCAGACACTTAATGAGCAGTTCTTC. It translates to CASSLSQTLNEQFF.